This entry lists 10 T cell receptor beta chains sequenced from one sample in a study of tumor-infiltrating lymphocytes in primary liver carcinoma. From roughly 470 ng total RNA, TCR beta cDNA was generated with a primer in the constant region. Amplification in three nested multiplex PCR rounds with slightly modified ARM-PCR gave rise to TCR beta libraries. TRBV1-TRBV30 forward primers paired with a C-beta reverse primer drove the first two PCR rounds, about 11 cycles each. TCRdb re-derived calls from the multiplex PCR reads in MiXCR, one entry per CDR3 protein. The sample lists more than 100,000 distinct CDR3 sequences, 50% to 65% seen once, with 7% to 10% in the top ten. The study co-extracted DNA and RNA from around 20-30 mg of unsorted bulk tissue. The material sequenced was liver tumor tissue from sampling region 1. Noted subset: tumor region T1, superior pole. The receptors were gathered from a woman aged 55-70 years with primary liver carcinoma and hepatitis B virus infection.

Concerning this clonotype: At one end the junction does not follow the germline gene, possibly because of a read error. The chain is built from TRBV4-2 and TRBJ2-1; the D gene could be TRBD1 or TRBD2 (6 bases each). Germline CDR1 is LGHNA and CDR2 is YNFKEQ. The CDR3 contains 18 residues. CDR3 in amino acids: CANSQGLELGGSCNEQFF. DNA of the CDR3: TGTGCCAACAGCCAAGGATTGGAACTCGGGGGCTCCTGCAATGAGCAGTTCTTC.

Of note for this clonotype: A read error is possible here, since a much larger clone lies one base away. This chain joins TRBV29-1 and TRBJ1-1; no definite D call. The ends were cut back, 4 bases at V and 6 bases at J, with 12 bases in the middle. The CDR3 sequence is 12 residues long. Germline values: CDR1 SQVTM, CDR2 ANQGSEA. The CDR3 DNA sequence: TGCAGCGTTGGGCCCAGTAGGGCTGAAGCTTTCTTT. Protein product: CSVGPSRAEAFF.

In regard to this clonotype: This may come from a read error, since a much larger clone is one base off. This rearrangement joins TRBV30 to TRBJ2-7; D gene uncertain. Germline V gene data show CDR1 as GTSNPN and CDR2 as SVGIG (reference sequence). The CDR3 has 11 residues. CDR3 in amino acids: CVWSVHYEQYF. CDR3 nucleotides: TGTGTCTGGAGTGTACATTACGAGCAGTACTTC.

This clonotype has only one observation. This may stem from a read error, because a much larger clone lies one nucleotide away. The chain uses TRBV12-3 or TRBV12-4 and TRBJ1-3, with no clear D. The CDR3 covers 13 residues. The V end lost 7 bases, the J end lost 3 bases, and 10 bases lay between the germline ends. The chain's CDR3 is CASTGGCGNTIYF. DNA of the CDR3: TGTGCCAGCACCGGAGGATGTGGAAACACCATATATTTT.

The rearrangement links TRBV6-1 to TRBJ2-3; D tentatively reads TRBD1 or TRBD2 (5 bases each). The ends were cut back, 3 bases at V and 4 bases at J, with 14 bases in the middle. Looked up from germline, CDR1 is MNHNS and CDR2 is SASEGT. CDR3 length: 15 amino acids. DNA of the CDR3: TGTGCCAGCAGTGAGTGGCATGGGGACCCAGATACGCAGTATTTT. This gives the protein CASSEWHGDPDTQYF.

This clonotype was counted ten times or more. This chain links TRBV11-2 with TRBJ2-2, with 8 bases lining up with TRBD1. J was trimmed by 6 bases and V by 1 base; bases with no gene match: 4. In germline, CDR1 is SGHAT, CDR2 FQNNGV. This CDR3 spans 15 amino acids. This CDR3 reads CASSLVRGLAGELFF. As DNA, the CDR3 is TGTGCCAGCAGCTTAGTCAGGGGGCTCGCCGGGGAGCTGTTTTTT.

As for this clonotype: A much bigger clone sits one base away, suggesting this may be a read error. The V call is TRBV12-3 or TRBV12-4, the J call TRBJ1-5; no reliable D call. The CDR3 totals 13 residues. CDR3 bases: TGTGACAGCAGTTTGGCAGATTATCAGCCCCAGCATTTT. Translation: CDSSLADYQPQHF.

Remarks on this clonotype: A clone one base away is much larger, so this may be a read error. This CDR3 is CSAGRGLNHNEQFF. The CDR3 nucleotides read TGCAGCGCCGGACGGGGCCTTAATCACAATGAGCAGTTCTTC. This rearrangement joins TRBV29-1 to TRBJ2-1; TRBD1 or TRBD2 may be the D gene (5 bases each). The CDR3 loop spans 14 amino acids. V was clipped by 7 bases and J by 5 bases, with 18 bases between them. From germline, CDR1 is SQVTM and CDR2 ANQGSEA.

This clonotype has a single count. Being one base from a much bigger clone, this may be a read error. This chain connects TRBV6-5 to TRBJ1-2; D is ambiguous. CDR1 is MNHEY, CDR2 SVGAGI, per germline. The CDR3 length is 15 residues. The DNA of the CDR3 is TGTGCCTGCAGCCAGATGTATCCCCCTGGGTATGGCTACACCTTC. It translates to CACSQMYPPGYGYTF.

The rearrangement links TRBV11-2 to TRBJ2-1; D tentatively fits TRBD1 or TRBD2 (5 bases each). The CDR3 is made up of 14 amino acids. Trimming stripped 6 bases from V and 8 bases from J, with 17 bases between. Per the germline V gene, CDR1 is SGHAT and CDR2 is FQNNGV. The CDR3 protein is CASRPIAGTHEQFF. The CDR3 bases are TGTGCCAGCAGACCCATAGCAGGGACGCATGAGCAGTTCTTC.